This TCR beta chain was documented in a study of T cell responses to AZD1222 COVID-19 vaccine. Generated by immunoSEQ multiplex PCR, the TCRdb table keeps only in-frame clones and is missing some. Of about 96,000 clones listed, 89% were seen once; the top ten hold approximately 1.5%. About this clone: Antigen: not known.

The CDR3 has 16 residues. Germline loops: CDR1 SGHRS, CDR2 YFSETQ. J was trimmed by 4 bases and V by 1 base; bases with no gene match: 7. General study points: Mostly white British, mostly female donors; authors suggested clonal diversity may be underestimated. Repertoires were collected only later (after the peak T cell response had occurred). Vaccine-associated CD4 TCRs ranged over spike, dominating at 160-218 and 743-854. Only a handful of AZD1222 recipients, roughly six in all, had baseline seropositivity.

This material consisted of peripheral blood, taken on day 0 of AZD1222 vaccination. The TCR was taken from an adult in good health. The chain links TRBV5-1 to TRBJ2-2, with 7 bases that match TRBD2. The CDR3 is CASSLRASGATGELFF. The CDR3 DNA is TGCGCCAGCAGCTTGAGGGCTAGCGGAGCCACCGGGGAGCTGTTTTTT.